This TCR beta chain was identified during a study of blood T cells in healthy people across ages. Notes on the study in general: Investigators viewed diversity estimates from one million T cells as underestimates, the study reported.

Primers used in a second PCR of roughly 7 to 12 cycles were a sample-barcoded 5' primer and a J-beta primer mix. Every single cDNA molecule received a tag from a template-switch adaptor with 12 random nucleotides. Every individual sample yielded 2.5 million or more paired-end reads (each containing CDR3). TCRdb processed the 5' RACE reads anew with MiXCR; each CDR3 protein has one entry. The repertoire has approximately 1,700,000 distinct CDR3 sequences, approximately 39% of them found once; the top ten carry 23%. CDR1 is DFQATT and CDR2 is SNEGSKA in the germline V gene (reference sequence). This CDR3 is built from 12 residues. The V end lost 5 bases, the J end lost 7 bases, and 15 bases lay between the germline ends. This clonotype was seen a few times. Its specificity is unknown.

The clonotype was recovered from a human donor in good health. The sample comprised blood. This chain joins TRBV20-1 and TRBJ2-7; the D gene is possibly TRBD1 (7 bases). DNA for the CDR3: TGCAGTGCTGGGGCGGGACAGAGAGAGCAGTACTTC. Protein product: CSAGAGQREQYF.